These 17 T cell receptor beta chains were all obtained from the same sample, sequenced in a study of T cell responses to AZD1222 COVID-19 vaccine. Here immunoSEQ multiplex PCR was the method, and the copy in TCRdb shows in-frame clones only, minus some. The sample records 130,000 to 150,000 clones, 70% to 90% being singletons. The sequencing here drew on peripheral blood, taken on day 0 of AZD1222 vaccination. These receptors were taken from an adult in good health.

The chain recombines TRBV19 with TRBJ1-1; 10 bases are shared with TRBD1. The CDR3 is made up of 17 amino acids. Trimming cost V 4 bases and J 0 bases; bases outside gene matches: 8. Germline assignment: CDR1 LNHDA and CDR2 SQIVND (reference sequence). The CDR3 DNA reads TGTGCCAGTAGTAGCCGGGACAGGGGCAAATTGAACACTGAAGCTTTCTTT. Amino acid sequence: CASSSRDRGKLNTEAFF.

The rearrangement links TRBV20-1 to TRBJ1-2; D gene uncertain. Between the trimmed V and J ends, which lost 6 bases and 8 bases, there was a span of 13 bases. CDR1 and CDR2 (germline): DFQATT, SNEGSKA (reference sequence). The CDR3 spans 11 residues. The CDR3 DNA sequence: TGCAGTGCCGAGCGGGCGGAAGGCTACACCTTC. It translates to CSAERAEGYTF.

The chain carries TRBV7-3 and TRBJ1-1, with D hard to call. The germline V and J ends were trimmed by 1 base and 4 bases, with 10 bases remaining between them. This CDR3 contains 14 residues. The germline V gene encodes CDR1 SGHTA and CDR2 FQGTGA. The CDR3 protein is CASSLNGGSTEAFF. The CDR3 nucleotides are TGTGCCAGCAGCTTAAATGGAGGGAGCACTGAAGCTTTCTTT.

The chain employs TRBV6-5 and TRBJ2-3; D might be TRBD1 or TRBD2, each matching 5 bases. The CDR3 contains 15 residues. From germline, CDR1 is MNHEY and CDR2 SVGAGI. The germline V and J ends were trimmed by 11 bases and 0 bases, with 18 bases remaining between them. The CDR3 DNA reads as TGTGCCTGCAAGTTGGGGCGGGCGAGCACAGATACGCAGTATTTT. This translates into CACKLGRASTDTQYF.

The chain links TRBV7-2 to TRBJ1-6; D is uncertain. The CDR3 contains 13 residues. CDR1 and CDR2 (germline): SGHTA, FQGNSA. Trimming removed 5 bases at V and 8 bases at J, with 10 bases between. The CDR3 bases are TGTGCCAGCAGCCTTCGACAAGATTCACCCCTCCACTTT. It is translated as CASSLRQDSPLHF.

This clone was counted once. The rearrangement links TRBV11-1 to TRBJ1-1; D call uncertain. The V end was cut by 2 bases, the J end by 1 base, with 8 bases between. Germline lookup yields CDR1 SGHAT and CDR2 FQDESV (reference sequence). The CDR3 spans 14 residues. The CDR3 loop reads CASSLQVGNTEAFF. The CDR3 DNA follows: TGTGCCAGCAGCTTACAAGTGGGGAACACTGAAGCTTTCTTT.

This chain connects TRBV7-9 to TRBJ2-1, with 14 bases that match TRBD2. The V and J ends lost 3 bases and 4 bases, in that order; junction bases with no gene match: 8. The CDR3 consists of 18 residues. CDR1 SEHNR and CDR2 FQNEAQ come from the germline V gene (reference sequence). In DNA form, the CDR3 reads TGTGCCAGCAGCTTTGGGACTAGCGGGAGCCCCCGATACAATGAGCAGTTCTTC. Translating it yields CASSFGTSGSPRYNEQFF. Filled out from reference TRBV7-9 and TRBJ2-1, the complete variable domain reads DTGVSQNPRHKITKRGQNVTFRCDPISEHNRLYWYRQTLGQGPEFLTYFQNEAQLEKSRLLSDRFSAERPKGSFSTLEIQRTEQGDSAMYLCASSFGTSGSPRYNEQFFGPGTRLTVL.

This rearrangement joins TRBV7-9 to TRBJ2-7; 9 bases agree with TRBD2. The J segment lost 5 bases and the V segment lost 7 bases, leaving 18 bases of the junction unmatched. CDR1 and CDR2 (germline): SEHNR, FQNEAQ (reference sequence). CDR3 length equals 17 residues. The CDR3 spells CASTPGGSGSPRDEQYF. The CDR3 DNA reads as TGTGCCAGCACCCCGGGGGGTAGCGGGAGCCCCCGGGACGAGCAGTACTTC.

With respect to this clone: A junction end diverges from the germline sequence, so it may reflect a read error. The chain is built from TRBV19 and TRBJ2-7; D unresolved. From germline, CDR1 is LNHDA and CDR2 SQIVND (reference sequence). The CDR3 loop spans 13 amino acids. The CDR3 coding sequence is TGTGCCAGTAGTATTGGGTTCTCCGACGAGCAGTACTTC. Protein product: CASSIGFSDEQYF. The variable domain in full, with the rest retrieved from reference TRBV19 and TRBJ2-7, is DGGITQSPKYLFRKEGQNVTLSCEQNLNHDAMYWYRQDPGQGLRLIYYSQIVNDFQKGDIAEGYSVSREKKESFPLTVTSAQKNPTAFYLCASSIGFSDEQYFGPGTRLTVT.

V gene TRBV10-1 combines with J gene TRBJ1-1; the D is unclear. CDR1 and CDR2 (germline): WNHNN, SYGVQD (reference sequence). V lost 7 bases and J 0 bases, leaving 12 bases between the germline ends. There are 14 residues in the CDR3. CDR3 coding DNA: TGCGCCAGCATCTTCGGAAAGGTGAACACTGAAGCTTTCTTT. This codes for CASIFGKVNTEAFF.

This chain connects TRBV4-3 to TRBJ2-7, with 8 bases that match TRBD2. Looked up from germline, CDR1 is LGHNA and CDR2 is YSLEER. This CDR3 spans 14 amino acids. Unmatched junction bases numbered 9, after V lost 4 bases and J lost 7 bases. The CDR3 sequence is CASSPGLGSREQYF. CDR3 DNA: TGCGCCAGCAGCCCGGGACTAGGGTCGAGAGAGCAGTACTTC.

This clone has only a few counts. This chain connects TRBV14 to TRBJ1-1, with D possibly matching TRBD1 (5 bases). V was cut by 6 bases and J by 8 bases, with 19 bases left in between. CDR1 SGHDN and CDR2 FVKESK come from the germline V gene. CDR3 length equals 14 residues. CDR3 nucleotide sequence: TGTGCCAGCAGTCATTTGGGTCAGGGTCCGGAAGCTTTCTTT. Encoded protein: CASSHLGQGPEAFF.

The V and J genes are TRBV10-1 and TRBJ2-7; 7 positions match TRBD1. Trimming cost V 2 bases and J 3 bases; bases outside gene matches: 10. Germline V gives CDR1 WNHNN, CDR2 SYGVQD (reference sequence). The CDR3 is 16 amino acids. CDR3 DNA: TGCGCCAGCAGTGAGGAAATACAGGGGACCTACTACGAGCAGTACTTC. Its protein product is CASSEEIQGTYYEQYF.

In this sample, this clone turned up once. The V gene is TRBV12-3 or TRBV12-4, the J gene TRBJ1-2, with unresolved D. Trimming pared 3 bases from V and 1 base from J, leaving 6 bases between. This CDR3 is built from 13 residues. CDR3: CASSFGVNYGYTF. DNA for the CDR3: TGTGCCAGCAGTTTTGGTGTTAACTATGGCTACACCTTC.

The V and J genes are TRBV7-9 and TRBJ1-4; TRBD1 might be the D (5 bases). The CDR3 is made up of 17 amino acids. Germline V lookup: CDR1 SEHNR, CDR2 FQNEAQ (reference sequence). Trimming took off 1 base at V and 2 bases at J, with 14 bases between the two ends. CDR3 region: CASSLVLSTATNEKLFF. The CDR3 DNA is TGTGCCAGCAGCTTAGTTTTATCGACAGCTACTAATGAAAAACTGTTTTTT. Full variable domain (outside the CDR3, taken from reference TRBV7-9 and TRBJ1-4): DTGVSQNPRHKITKRGQNVTFRCDPISEHNRLYWYRQTLGQGPEFLTYFQNEAQLEKSRLLSDRFSAERPKGSFSTLEIQRTEQGDSAMYLCASSLVLSTATNEKLFFGSGTQLSVL.

The CDR3 protein is CASSTHREQLFF. CDR3 coding DNA: TGTGCCAGTAGTACCCACCGGGAACAGCTGTTTTTT. The chain links TRBV19 to TRBJ1-4; no clear D gene. V was clipped by 4 bases and J by 14 bases, with 14 bases between them. Per the germline V gene, CDR1 is LNHDA and CDR2 is SQIVND (reference sequence). There are 12 residues in the CDR3.

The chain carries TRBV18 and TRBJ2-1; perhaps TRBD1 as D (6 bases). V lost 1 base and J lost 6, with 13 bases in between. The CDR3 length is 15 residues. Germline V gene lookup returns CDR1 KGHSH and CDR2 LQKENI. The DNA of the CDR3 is TGTGCCAGCTCACCACTACCTGGACAGTCCAATGAGCAGTTCTTC. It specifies CASSPLPGQSNEQFF.